The 12 T cell receptor beta chains reported below all come from one sample, sequenced in a study of blood T cells in healthy people across ages. A J-beta primer mix and a sample-barcoded 5' primer were used in a second PCR of about 7 to 12 cycles. TCRdb called the 5' RACE reads again in MiXCR, with one record for every CDR3 protein. Here the sample spans over 950,000 distinct CDR3 sequences, roughly 51% being singletons. The specimen sequenced was blood. Receptors were obtained from a woman aged 60-75 years in good health.

The chain uses TRBV11-2 and TRBJ2-5; D gene unclear. The CDR3 extends over 15 amino acids. CDR1 is SGHAT and CDR2 is FQNNGV in the germline V gene. V lost 1 base and J 11 bases, leaving 20 bases between the germline ends. CDR3 DNA: TGTGCCAGCAGCTTAGGTGGGTCGACGGGTGATGAGCAGTACTTC. The encoded protein is CASSLGGSTGDEQYF.

In its sample, this clonotype was seen a few times. CDR3 amino acids: CASSQGQLAGRYEQYF. DNA for the CDR3: TGTGCCAGCAGCCAAGGTCAACTAGCGGGACGTTACGAGCAGTACTTC. The rearrangement joins TRBV3-1 to TRBJ2-7; TRBD2 agrees at 10 bases. Germline assignment: CDR1 LGHDT and CDR2 YNNKEL (reference sequence). The CDR3 runs 16 residues. J was trimmed by 4 bases and V by 1 base; bases with no gene match: 7.

The chain carries TRBV30 and TRBJ2-5, with D possibly being TRBD1 (7 bases). V gave up 5 bases and J gave up 11 bases, with 21 bases separating them. The germline V gene has CDR1 GTSNPN and CDR2 SVGIG (reference sequence). CDR3 length equals 13 residues. The CDR3 DNA reads as TGTGCCTGGGAACCGGGACAGCCTCGGGAGCAGTACTTC. Encoded protein: CAWEPGQPREQYF.

The rearrangement uses TRBV6-6 and TRBJ2-1; TRBD2 matches 12 bases. The CDR3 runs to 15 residues. Looked up from germline, CDR1 is MNHNY and CDR2 is SVGAGI (reference sequence). Trimming at V came to 6 bases and at J to 6 bases, leaving 6 bases not matched to a gene. CDR3 coding DNA: TGTGCCAGCAGCCATCGACTAGCGGGAGTCAATGAGCAGTTCTTC. Its translation is CASSHRLAGVNEQFF.

This clonotype was recorded a few times. The CDR3, as DNA: TGTGCCATCAGGGGCGGGAGTAACACAGATACGCAGTATTTT. It specifies CAIRGGSNTDTQYF. V and J are TRBV10-3 and TRBJ2-3; 7 nucleotides match TRBD2. The CDR3 is made up of 14 amino acids. V lost 6 bases and J lost 2; bases outside the gene matches: 5. Germline V gives CDR1 ENHRY, CDR2 SYGVKD.

The chain carries TRBV4-1 and TRBJ2-3; no definite D call. The ends were cut back, 4 bases at V and 3 bases at J, with 8 bases in the middle. This CDR3 is 13 amino acids long. Germline CDR1 MGHRA, CDR2 YSYEKL. The CDR3 DNA reads as TGCGCCAGCAGCCCATATGGTACAGATACGCAGTATTTT. Its translation: CASSPYGTDTQYF.

This clonotype was counted between two and nine times. This chain connects TRBV18 to TRBJ2-5, with 7 positions matching TRBD1. There are 13 residues in the CDR3. Germline V lookup: CDR1 KGHSH, CDR2 LQKENI. Trimming cost V 7 bases and J 5 bases; bases outside gene matches: 7. The CDR3 reads CASCATGSETQYF. CDR3 sequence (DNA): TGTGCCAGCTGCGCGACAGGGAGCGAGACCCAGTACTTC.

V is TRBV20-1 and J is TRBJ2-1; 11 bases are shared with TRBD2. V lost 0 bases and J lost 6; bases outside the gene matches: 16. This CDR3 contains 19 residues. Germline V lookup: CDR1 DFQATT, CDR2 SNEGSKA (reference sequence). The CDR3 reads CSARDLWGSGRAAGNEQFF. The DNA for the CDR3 is TGCAGTGCTAGAGATCTTTGGGGTAGCGGGAGGGCCGCTGGCAATGAGCAGTTCTTC.

V usage is TRBV20-1 and J usage is TRBJ2-5; possibly TRBD1 for D (5 bases). V lost 0 bases and J 1 base, leaving 9 bases between the germline ends. CDR3 length: 14 residues. CDR1 and CDR2 (germline): DFQATT, SNEGSKA (reference sequence). CDR3 coding DNA: TGCAGTGCTAGAGATGGGGCGGTCCAAGAGACCCAGTACTTC. Its protein product is CSARDGAVQETQYF.

The chain joins TRBV20-1 to TRBJ1-4; D remains unclear. The germline gives CDR1 DFQATT, CDR2 SNEGSKA (reference sequence). The CDR3 consists of 14 residues. The germline V and J ends were trimmed by 8 bases and 0 bases, with 13 bases remaining between them. The CDR3 reads CSSTADATNEKLFF. Here the CDR3 DNA reads TGCAGTAGTACGGCGGATGCAACTAATGAAAAACTGTTTTTT.

This clonotype showed up just a few times. V usage is TRBV20-1 and J usage is TRBJ2-1; the match to TRBD2 covers 7 bases. This CDR3 contains 14 residues. Germline-derived CDR1 and CDR2 are DFQATT and SNEGSKA (reference sequence). With 4 bases clipped from V and 8 bases from J, the junction kept 11 bases outside the gene matches. CDR3 protein: CSATKLATSHEQFF. The CDR3 nucleotides read TGCAGTGCTACTAAACTAGCGACGAGCCATGAGCAGTTCTTC.

The chain uses TRBV12-3 or TRBV12-4 and TRBJ2-4; TRBD2 is a possible D gene (6 bases). The CDR3 is made up of 14 amino acids. The V end lost 0 bases, the J end lost 13 bases, and 16 bases lay between the germline ends. The CDR3 bases are TGTGCCAGCAGTTTAGCCGGGACTCGCTACAAGCAGTACTTC. Translating it yields CASSLAGTRYKQYF.